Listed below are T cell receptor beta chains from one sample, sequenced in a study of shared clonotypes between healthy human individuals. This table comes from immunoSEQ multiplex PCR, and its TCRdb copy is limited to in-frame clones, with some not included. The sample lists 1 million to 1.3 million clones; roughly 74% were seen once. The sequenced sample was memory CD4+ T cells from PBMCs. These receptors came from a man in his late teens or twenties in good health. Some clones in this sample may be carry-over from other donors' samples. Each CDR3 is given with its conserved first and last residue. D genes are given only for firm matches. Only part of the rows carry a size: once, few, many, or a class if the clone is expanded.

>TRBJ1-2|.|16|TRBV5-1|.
CASSLFVQPTGYGYTF
TGCGCCAGCAGCTTGTTCGTACAGCCTACGGGCTATGGCTACACCTTC
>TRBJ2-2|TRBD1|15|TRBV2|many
CASSVVGTGTGELFF
TGTGCCAGCAGTGTAGTCGGGACAGGCACCGGGGAGCTGTTTTTT
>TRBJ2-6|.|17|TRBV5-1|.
CASSLEGVSSGANVLTF
TGCGCCAGCAGCTTGGAGGGGGTCAGCTCTGGGGCCAACGTCCTGACTTTC
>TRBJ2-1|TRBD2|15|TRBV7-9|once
CASRPRTSGDNEQFF
TGTGCCAGCAGACCTCGGACTAGCGGTGACAATGAGCAGTTCTTC
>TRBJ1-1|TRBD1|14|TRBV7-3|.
CASRHDRANTEAFF
TGTGCCAGCAGACACGACAGGGCGAACACTGAAGCTTTCTTT
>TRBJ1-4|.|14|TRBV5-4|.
CASSLKSSNEKLFF
TGTGCCAGCAGCTTGAAGAGCAGTAATGAAAAACTGTTTTTT
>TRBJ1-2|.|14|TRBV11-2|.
CASSFTTVSDGYTF
TGTGCCAGCAGCTTTACGACAGTATCGGATGGCTACACCTTC
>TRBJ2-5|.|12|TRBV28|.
CASLTSQETQYF
TGTGCCAGCCTAACCTCCCAAGAGACCCAGTACTTC
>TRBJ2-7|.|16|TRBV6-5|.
CASSYLGQNRPYEQYF
TGTGCCAGCAGTTACCTCGGACAGAATAGACCCTACGAGCAGTACTTC
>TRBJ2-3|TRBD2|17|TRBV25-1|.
CASSVSSGRVTTDTQYF
TGTGCCAGCAGTGTCTCTAGCGGGAGGGTGACCACAGATACGCAGTATTTT
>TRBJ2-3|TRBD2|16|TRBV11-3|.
CASSSGLAGGGDTQYF
TGTGCCAGCAGCTCGGGACTAGCGGGAGGGGGCGATACGCAGTATTTT
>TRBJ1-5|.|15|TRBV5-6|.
CASSLGGSGNQPQHF
TGTGCCAGCAGCTTGGGGGGCTCGGGCAATCAGCCCCAGCATTTT
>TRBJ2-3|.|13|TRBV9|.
CASSGGGADTQYF
TGTGCCAGCAGCGGAGGAGGTGCAGATACGCAGTATTTT
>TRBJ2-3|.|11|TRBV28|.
CASKGTDTQYF
TGTGCCAGCAAAGGCACAGATACGCAGTATTTT
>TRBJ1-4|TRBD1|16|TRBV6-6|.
CASSYEDGTDNEKLFF
TGTGCCAGCAGTTATGAGGATGGGACAGATAATGAAAAACTGTTTTTT
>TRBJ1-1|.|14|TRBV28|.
CASSLGQMNTEAFF
TGTGCCAGCAGTTTGGGGCAGATGAACACTGAAGCTTTCTTT
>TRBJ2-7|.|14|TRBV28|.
CASSFRARVGGQYF
TGTGCCAGCAGTTTCCGGGCCAGAGTCGGCGGGCAGTACTTC
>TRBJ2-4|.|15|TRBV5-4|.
CASSFVGGAQNIQYF
TGTGCCAGCAGCTTTGTGGGGGGGGCCCAAAACATTCAGTACTTC
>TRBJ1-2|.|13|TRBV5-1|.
CASSLASENGYTF
TGCGCCAGCAGCTTGGCTTCGGAAAATGGCTACACCTTC
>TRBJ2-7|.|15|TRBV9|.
CASSVGPAPSYEQYF
TGTGCCAGCAGCGTAGGTCCGGCGCCGTCCTACGAGCAGTACTTC
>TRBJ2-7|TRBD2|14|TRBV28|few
CASILGGRVGEQYF
TGTGCCAGCATTCTGGGCGGGAGAGTCGGCGAGCAGTACTTC
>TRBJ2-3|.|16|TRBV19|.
CASSIEGSMGTDTQYF
TGTGCCAGTAGTATAGAAGGGAGTATGGGCACAGATACGCAGTATTTT
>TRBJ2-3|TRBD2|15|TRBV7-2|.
CASSRLAGVTDTQYF
TGTGCCAGCAGCCGATTAGCGGGAGTCACGGATACGCAGTATTTT
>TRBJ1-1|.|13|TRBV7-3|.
CASSLIRNTEAFF
TGTGCCAGCAGCTTGATCAGGAACACTGAAGCTTTCTTT